Below are 13 T cell receptor beta chains sequenced from a single sample in a study of blood T cells in healthy people across ages. PCR was performed a second time for 7 to 11 cycles using a sample-barcoded 5' primer and a J-beta primer mix. MiXCR was run by TCRdb on the 5' RACE reads, yielding one entry per CDR3 protein. Here the sample spans about 840,000 distinct CDR3 sequences, almost 30% being singletons. The data also belong to a second study, concerning T cells of mothers and their children.

Sequencing was performed on blood. The receptors shown here come from a woman aged 40 to 49 in good health.

A note on this clonotype: This clone may be a read error of a much larger clone one base away. CDR3 in DNA: TGTGCCAGCAGTCCCCCGAGGCTAAATAGCACAGATGCGCAGTATTTT. Translation: CASSPPRLNSTDAQYF. The chain carries TRBV12-3 or TRBV12-4 and TRBJ2-3; the D is unclear. The CDR3 is 16 residues long.

This clonotype appeared many times. The chain joins TRBV7-2 to TRBJ2-5, with TRBD2 matching over 12 bases. Trimming at V came to 1 base and at J to 2 bases, leaving 8 bases not matched to a gene. Germline CDR1 and CDR2: SGHTA and FQGNSA. The length of the CDR3 is 18 residues. As DNA, the CDR3 is TGTGCCAGCAGCTTAGGCGGACTAGCGGGGTTCCGTCAAGAGACCCAGTACTTC. It is translated as CASSLGGLAGFRQETQYF.

The chain joins TRBV11-2 to TRBJ2-7; TRBD1 aligns across 7 bases. The CDR3 has 12 amino acids. CDR1 and CDR2 from the germline V gene are SGHAT and FQNNGV. CDR3 sequence reads: CATGVSSYEQYF. CDR3 nucleotides: TGTGCAACAGGGGTCAGCTCCTACGAGCAGTACTTC.

The chain has TRBV3-1 and TRBJ2-1, with D uncertain. The germline V gene encodes CDR1 LGHDT and CDR2 YNNKEL (reference sequence). The CDR3 spans 12 residues. V was cut by 0 bases and J by 9 bases, with 6 bases left in between. The CDR3 coding sequence is TGTGCCAGCAGCCAAGATACGGGTGAGCAGTTCTTC. It translates to CASSQDTGEQFF.

This clonotype was counted a few times. J is TRBJ2-1 and V is TRBV7-2; D is unclear. V lost 2 bases and J lost 4, with 6 bases in between. The CDR3 sequence is 13 residues long. CDR1 and CDR2 (germline): SGHTA, FQGNSA. CDR3 nucleotide sequence: TGTGCCAGCAGCTTAAACGGTTACAATGAGCAGTTCTTC. This codes for CASSLNGYNEQFF.

This clonotype has just a few counts. V gene TRBV5-6 combines with J gene TRBJ2-1; no reliable D call. V was cut by 0 bases and J by 10 bases, with 8 bases left in between. The CDR3 spans 12 residues. Per the germline V gene, CDR1 is SGHDT and CDR2 is YYEEEE. The CDR3 loop is CASSLGFGEQFF. The CDR3 DNA reads TGTGCCAGCAGCTTGGGTTTCGGGGAGCAGTTCTTC.

The table lists this clonotype with many counts. The gene calls are TRBV20-1 and TRBJ2-7, with 7 bases that match TRBD2. The ends lost 6 bases at V and 5 bases at J; junction bases unmatched: 10. CDR1 is DFQATT, CDR2 SNEGSKA, per germline (reference sequence). This CDR3 region has 13 residues. CDR3 bases: TGCAGTGCCCGGGGGGTGTTCGGCAACGAGCAGTACTTC. It yields the protein CSARGVFGNEQYF.

A note on this clonotype: One end of the junction is discordant with germline, which a read error may explain. V is TRBV7-2 and J is TRBJ2-7, with 11 bases identical to TRBD2. The germline V gene has CDR1 SGHTA and CDR2 FQGNSA. The CDR3 is 13 residues long. CDR3 bases: TGTGCTAGCAGCTTTACTAGCGGGAGCGAGCAGTACTTC. Protein sequence: CASSFTSGSEQYF.

This clonotype was recorded at least ten times. V usage is TRBV7-2 and J usage is TRBJ2-1; TRBD1 agrees at 8 bases. The length of the CDR3 is 16 residues. The V gene's germline CDR1 is SGHTA and CDR2 FQGNSA. With 5 bases clipped from V and 4 bases from J, the junction kept 10 bases outside the gene matches. CDR3: CASSRDRHEKYNEQFF. The CDR3 nucleotides read TGTGCCAGCAGCCGGGACAGGCACGAGAAGTACAATGAGCAGTTCTTC. The complete variable domain, with remaining parts taken from reference TRBV7-2 and TRBJ2-1, reads GAGVSQSPSNKVTEKGKDVELRCDPISGHTALYWYRQSLGQGLEFLIYFQGNSAPDKSGLPSDRFSAERTGGSVSTLTIQRTQQEDSAVYLCASSRDRHEKYNEQFFGPGTRLTVL.

Only a few counts were recorded for this clonotype. This chain uses TRBV5-6 with TRBJ2-3; unclear D gene. Germline values: CDR1 SGHDT, CDR2 YYEEEE. The CDR3 length is 14 residues. V lost 4 bases to trimming and J lost 2 bases, with 11 bases between them. CDR3: CASSAGPDTDTQYF. For the CDR3, the DNA is TGTGCCAGCAGCGCCGGGCCGGACACAGATACGCAGTATTTT.

This clonotype was observed a few times. One base away lies a much larger clone, so this may be a sequencing read error. This chain joins TRBV7-3 and TRBJ2-1, with 9 bases fitting TRBD2. Unmatched junction bases numbered 5, after V lost 2 bases and J lost 6 bases. This CDR3 region has 15 residues. The germline V gene has CDR1 SGHTA and CDR2 FQGTGA. CDR3 amino acids: CASSLYGGGANEQFF. The CDR3 nucleotides read TGTGCCAGCAGCTTATATGGCGGGGGGGCCAATGAGCAGTTCTTC.

The chain is built from TRBV7-9 and TRBJ2-7; no clear D. Germline loops: CDR1 SEHNR, CDR2 FQNEAQ (reference sequence). V shed 3 bases and J shed 6 bases, with 15 bases lying between them. The CDR3 runs 14 residues. The CDR3 reads CASSFSVERTEQYF. The CDR3 bases are TGTGCCAGCAGCTTTTCTGTCGAAAGGACCGAGCAGTACTTC.

This clonotype was detected ten times or more. The chain uses TRBV27 and TRBJ2-7, with TRBD2 identical over 9 bases. Germline loops: CDR1 MNHEY, CDR2 SMNVEV (reference sequence). The V gene end was trimmed by 3 bases and the J gene end by 6 bases; junction bases not matched to a gene: 9. CDR3 length equals 15 residues. The CDR3 sequence: CASSFTTAGGAEQYF. The DNA for the CDR3 is TGTGCCAGCAGTTTTACTACAGCGGGGGGCGCCGAGCAGTACTTC.